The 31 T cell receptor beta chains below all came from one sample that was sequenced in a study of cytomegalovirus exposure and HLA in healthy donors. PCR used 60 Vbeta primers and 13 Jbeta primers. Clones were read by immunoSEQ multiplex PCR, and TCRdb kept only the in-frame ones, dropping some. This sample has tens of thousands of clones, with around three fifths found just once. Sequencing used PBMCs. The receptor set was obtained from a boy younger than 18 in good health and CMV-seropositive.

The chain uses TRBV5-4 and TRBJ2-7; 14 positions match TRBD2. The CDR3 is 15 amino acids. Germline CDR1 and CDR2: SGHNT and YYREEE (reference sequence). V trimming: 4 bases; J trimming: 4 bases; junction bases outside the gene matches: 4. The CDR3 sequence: CASSLRTSGRYEQYF. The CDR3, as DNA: TGTGCCAGCAGCCTCCGGACTAGCGGGAGGTACGAGCAGTACTTC. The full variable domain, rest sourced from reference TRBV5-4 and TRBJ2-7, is ETGVTQSPTHLIKTRGQQVTLRCSSQSGHNTVSWYQQALGQGPQFIFQYYREEENGRGNFPPRFSGLQFPNYSSELNVNALELDDSALYLCASSLRTSGRYEQYFGPGTRLTVT.

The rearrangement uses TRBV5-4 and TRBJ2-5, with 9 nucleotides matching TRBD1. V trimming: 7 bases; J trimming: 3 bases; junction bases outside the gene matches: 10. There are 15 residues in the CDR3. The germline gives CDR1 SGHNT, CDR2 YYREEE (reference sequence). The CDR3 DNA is TGTGCCAGCGGCCCGACCGGGACAGGGAAAGAGACCCAGTACTTC. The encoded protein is CASGPTGTGKETQYF.

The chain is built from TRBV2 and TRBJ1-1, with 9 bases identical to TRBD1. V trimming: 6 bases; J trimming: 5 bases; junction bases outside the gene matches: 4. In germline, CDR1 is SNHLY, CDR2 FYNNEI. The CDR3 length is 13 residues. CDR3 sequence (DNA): TGTGCCAGCAGGGACGACAGGGGGACTGAAGCTTTCTTT. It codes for CASRDDRGTEAFF.

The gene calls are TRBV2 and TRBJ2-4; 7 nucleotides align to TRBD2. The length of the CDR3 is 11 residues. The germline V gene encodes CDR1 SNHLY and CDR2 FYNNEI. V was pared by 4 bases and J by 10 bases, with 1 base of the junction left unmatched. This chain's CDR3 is CASSGEGIQYF. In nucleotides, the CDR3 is TGTGCCAGCAGTGGGGAGGGGATTCAGTACTTC.

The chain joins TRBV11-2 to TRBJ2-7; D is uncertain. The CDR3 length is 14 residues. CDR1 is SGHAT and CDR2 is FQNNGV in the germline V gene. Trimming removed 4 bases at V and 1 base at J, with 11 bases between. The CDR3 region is CASSSPRSSYEQYF. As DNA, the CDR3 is TGTGCCAGCAGCTCGCCGAGGAGTTCCTACGAGCAGTACTTC. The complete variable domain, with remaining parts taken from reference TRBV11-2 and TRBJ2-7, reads EAGVAQSPRYKIIEKRQSVAFWCNPISGHATLYWYQQILGQGPKLLIQFQNNGVVDDSQLPKDRFSAERLKGVDSTLKIQPAKLEDSAVYLCASSSPRSSYEQYFGPGTRLTVT.

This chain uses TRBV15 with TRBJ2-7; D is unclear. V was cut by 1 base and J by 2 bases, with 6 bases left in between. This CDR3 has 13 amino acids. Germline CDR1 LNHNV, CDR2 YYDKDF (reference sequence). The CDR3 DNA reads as TGTGCCACCAGCAGAGCCGTAACCTACGAGCAGTACTTC. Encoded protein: CATSRAVTYEQYF. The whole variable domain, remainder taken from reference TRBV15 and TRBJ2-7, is DAMVIQNPRYQVTQFGKPVTLSCSQTLNHNVMYWYQQKSSQAPKLLFHYYDKDFNNEADTPDNFQSRRPNTSFCFLDIRSPGLGDTAMYLCATSRAVTYEQYFGPGTRLTVT.

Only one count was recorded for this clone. CDR3 loop: CASSFQGVIGANVLTF. The CDR3 DNA reads TGTGCCAGCAGCTTTCAAGGAGTCATAGGGGCCAACGTCCTGACTTTC. The chain carries TRBV7-8 and TRBJ2-6, with D uncertain. This CDR3 region has 16 residues. Trimming took 3 bases from V and 4 from J, leaving 13 bases between them. CDR1 is SGHVS and CDR2 is FQNEAQ in the germline V gene.

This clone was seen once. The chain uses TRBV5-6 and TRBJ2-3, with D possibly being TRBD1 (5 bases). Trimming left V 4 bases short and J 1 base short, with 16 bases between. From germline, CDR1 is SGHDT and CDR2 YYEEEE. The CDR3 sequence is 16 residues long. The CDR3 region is CASSVKSGSGTDTQYF. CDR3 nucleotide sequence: TGTGCCAGCAGCGTAAAGTCAGGGTCCGGCACAGATACGCAGTATTTT.

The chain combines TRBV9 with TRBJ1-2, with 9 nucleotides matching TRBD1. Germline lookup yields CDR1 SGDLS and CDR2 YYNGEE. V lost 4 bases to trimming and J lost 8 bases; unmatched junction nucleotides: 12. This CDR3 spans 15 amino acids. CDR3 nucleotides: TGTGCCAGCAGCCCACACAGGGGGCTGGATGGCGGCTACACCTTC. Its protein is CASSPHRGLDGGYTF.

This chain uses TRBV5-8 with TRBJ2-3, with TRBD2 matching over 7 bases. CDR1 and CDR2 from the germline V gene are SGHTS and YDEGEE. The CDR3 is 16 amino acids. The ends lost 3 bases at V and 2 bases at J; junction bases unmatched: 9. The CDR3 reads CASSYPTGTTTDTQYF. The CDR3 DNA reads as TGTGCCAGCAGCTACCCCACCGGGACTACCACAGATACGCAGTATTTT.

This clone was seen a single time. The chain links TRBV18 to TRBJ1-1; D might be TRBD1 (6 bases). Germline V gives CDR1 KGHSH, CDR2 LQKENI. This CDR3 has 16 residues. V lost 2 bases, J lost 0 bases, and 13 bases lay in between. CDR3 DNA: TGTGCCAGCTCACCAAGAGAAGGACAGATGAACACTGAAGCTTTCTTT. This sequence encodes CASSPREGQMNTEAFF.

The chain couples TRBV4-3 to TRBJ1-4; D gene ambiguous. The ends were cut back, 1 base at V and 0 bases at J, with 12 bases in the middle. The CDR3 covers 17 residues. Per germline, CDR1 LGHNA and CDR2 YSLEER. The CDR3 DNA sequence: TGCGCCAGCAGCCAAGGTTACAGAGTGTCAACTAATGAAAAACTGTTTTTT. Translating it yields CASSQGYRVSTNEKLFF.

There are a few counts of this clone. The CDR3 nucleotides read TGTGCCAGCAGTTCCTTTAGGGGGCGAGAGACTGAAGCTTTCTTT. Amino acids: CASSSFRGRETEAFF. V and J are TRBV6-1 and TRBJ1-1; 7 bases line up with TRBD1. CDR1 MNHNS and CDR2 SASEGT come from the germline V gene. V trimming: 5 bases; J trimming: 5 bases; junction bases outside the gene matches: 11. The CDR3 contains 15 residues.

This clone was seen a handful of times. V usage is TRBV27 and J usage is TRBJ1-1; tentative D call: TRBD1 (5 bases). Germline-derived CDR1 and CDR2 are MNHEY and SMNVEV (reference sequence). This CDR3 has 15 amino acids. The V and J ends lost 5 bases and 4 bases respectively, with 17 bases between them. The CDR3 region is CASSPRRGIGTEAFF. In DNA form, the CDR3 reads TGTGCCAGCAGTCCCCGGAGGGGTATTGGCACTGAAGCTTTCTTT.

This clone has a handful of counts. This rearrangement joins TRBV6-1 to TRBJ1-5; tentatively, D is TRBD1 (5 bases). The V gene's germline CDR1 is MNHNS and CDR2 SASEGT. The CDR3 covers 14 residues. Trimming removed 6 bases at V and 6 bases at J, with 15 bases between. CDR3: CASRTGGDSQPQHF. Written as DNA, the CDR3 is TGTGCCAGCAGAACGGGAGGCGACAGTCAGCCCCAGCATTTT.

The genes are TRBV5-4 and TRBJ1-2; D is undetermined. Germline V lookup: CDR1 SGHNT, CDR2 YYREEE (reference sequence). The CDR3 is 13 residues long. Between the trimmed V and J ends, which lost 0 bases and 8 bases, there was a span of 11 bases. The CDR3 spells CASSLDPAGGYTF. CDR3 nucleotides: TGTGCCAGCAGCTTGGATCCGGCCGGGGGCTACACCTTC.

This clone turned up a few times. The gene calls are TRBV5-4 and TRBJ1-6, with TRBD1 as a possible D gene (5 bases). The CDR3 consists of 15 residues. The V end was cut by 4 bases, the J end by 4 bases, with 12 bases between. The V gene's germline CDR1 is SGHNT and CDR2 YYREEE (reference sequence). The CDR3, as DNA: TGTGCCAGCAGCGGGGGGACGGATTATAATTCACCCCTCCACTTT. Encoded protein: CASSGGTDYNSPLHF. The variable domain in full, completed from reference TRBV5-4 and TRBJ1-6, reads ETGVTQSPTHLIKTRGQQVTLRCSSQSGHNTVSWYQQALGQGPQFIFQYYREEENGRGNFPPRFSGLQFPNYSSELNVNALELDDSALYLCASSGGTDYNSPLHFGNGTRLTVT.

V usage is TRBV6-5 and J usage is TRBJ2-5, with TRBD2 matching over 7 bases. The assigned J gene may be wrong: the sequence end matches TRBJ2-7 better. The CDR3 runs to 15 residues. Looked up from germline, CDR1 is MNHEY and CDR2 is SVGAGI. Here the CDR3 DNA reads TGTGCCAGCAGTTACAGCCAGCGGGGTCCCTACGAGCAGTACTTC. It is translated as CASSYSQRGPYEQYF.

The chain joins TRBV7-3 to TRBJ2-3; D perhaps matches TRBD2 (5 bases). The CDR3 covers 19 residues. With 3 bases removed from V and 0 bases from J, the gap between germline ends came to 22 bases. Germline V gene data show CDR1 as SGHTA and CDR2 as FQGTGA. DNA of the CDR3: TGTGCCAGCAGCTTGGGCGCCGGCCTCGGACTCCGAAGCACAGATACGCAGTATTTT. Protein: CASSLGAGLGLRSTDTQYF.

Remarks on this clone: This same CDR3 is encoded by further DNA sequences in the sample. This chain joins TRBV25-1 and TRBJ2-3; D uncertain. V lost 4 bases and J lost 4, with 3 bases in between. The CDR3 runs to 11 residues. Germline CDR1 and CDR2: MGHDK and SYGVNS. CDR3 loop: CASSASDTQYF. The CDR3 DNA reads TGTGCCAGCAGTGCCTCAGATACGCAGTATTTT.

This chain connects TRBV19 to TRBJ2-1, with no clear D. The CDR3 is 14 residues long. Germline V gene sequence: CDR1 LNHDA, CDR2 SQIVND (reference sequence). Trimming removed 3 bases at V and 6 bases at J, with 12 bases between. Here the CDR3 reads CASSMLVAGNEQFF. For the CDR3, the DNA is TGTGCCAGTAGTATGCTGGTAGCCGGCAATGAGCAGTTCTTC.

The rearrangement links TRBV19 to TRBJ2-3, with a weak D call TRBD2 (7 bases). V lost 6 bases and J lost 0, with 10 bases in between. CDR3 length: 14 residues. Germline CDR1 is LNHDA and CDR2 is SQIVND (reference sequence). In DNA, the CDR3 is TGTGCCAGTAGAGGGGGAGGGAGCACAGATACGCAGTATTTT. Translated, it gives CASRGGGSTDTQYF.

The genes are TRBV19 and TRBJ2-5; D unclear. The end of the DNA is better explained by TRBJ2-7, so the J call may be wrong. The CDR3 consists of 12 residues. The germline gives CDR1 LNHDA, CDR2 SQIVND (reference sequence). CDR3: CASAAPDYEQYF. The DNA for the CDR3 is TGTGCCAGCGCAGCCCCGGACTACGAGCAGTACTTC.

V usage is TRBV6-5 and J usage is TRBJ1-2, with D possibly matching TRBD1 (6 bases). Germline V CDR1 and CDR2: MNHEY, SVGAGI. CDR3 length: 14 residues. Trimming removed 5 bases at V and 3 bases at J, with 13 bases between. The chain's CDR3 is CASSTAGAYYGYTF. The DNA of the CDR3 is TGTGCCAGCAGTACCGCGGGGGCCTACTATGGCTACACCTTC.

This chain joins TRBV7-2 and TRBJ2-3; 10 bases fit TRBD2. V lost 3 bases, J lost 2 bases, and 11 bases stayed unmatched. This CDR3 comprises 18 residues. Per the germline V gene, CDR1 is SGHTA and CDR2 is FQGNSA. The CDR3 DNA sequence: TGTGCCAGCAGCTTCCGCCCGCTTACTAGCGGGATCACAGATACGCAGTATTTT. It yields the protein CASSFRPLTSGITDTQYF. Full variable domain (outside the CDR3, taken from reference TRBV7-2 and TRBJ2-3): GAGVSQSPSNKVTEKGKDVELRCDPISGHTALYWYRQSLGQGLEFLIYFQGNSAPDKSGLPSDRFSAERTGGSVSTLTIQRTQQEDSAVYLCASSFRPLTSGITDTQYFGPGTRLTVL.

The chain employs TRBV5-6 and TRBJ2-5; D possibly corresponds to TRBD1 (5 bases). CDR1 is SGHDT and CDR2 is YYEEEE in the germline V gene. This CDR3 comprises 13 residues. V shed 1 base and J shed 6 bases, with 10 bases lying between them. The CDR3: CASSLRQGKTQYF. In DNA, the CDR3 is TGTGCCAGCAGCTTGAGGCAGGGCAAGACCCAGTACTTC. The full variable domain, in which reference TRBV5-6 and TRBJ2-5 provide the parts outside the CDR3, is DAGVTQSPTHLIKTRGQQVTLRCSPKSGHDTVSWYQQALGQGPQFIFQYYEEEERQRGNFPDRFSGHQFPNYSSELNVNALLLGDSALYLCASSLRQGKTQYFGPGTRLLVL.

CDR3 nucleotide sequence: TGTGCCAGCGCTGTTAGAGACGAGCAGTACTTC. This sequence encodes CASAVRDEQYF. The rearrangement uses TRBV2 and TRBJ2-7; the D is unclear. Germline V CDR1 and CDR2: SNHLY, FYNNEI. V was clipped by 8 bases and J by 5 bases, with 10 bases between them. The CDR3 extends over 11 amino acids.

The CDR3 sequence: CASSSWSTSGRETQYF. CDR3 coding DNA: TGTGCCAGCAGCTCCTGGTCTACTAGCGGGAGGGAGACCCAGTACTTC. The chain carries TRBV7-2 and TRBJ2-5, with TRBD2 matching over 12 bases. Germline loops: CDR1 SGHTA, CDR2 FQGNSA. The CDR3 runs 16 residues. V was pared by 4 bases and J by 5 bases, with 8 bases of the junction left unmatched.

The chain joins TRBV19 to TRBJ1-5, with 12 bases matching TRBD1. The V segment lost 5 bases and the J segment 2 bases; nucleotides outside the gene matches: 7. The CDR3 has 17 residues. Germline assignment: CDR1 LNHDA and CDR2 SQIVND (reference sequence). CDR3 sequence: CASSAGTGGSRNQPQHF. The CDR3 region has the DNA TGTGCCAGTAGTGCTGGGACAGGGGGCTCTCGCAATCAGCCCCAGCATTTT.

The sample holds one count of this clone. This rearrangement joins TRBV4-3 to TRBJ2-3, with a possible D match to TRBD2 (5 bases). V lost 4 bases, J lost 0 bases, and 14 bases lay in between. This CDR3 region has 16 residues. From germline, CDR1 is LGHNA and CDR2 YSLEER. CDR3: CASSPAPAGSTDTQYF. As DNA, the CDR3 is TGCGCCAGCAGCCCCGCACCCGCGGGTAGCACAGATACGCAGTATTTT.

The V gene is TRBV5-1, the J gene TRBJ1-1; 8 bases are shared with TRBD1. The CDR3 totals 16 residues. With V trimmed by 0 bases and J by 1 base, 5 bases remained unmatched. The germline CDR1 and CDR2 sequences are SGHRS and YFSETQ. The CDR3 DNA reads TGCGCCAGCAGCTTGGGGCAGGGGGCCGGGAACACTGAAGCTTTCTTT. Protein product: CASSLGQGAGNTEAFF.